What follows is one T cell receptor beta chain and its context. The data originate from a study of T cell responses to AZD1222 COVID-19 vaccine. The CDR3 sequence is 16 residues long. V lost 0 bases to trimming and J lost 1 base, with 12 bases between them. Germline V CDR1 and CDR2: WSHSY, SAAADI. Here immunoSEQ multiplex PCR was the method, and the copy in TCRdb shows in-frame clones only, minus some. This sample has roughly 140,000 clones, with just over 90% found just once. The chain has TRBV10-2 and TRBJ1-1, with D tentatively TRBD1 (5 bases). This material consisted of peripheral blood, taken on day 0 of AZD1222 vaccination. This TCR was recovered from an adult in good health. In DNA, the CDR3 is TGCGCCAGCAGTGAGTCGCCTTGGGGGACGAACACTGAAGCTTTCTTT. As protein: CASSESPWGTNTEAFF.